This entry concerns a single T cell receptor (beta chain). Germline CDR1 and CDR2: MDHEN and SYDVKM. The CDR3 runs to 14 residues. V gave up 7 bases and J gave up 2 bases, with 12 bases separating them. The data stem from a study of blood T cell repertoires in COVID-19. Some clones are missing from TCRdb's copy, which holds only in-frame ones; the method was immunoSEQ multiplex PCR. The sample consists of fewer than 35,000 clones, less than 85% of them appearing once. This TCR derives from a man aged 80 or over with active or convalescent COVID-19. Input material: peripheral blood. The chain recombines TRBV28 with TRBJ1-5; no clear D gene. CDR3 nucleotides: TGTGCCAGCACTTCGGCGGCACGCAATCAGCCCCAGCATTTT. Translation: CASTSAARNQPQHF. The full variable domain, completed using reference TRBV28 and TRBJ1-5, is DVKVTQSSRYLVKRTGEKVFLECVQDMDHENMFWYRQDPGLGLRLIYFSYDVKMKEKGDIPEGYSVSREKKERFSLILESASTNQTSMYLCASTSAARNQPQHFGDGTRLSIL.